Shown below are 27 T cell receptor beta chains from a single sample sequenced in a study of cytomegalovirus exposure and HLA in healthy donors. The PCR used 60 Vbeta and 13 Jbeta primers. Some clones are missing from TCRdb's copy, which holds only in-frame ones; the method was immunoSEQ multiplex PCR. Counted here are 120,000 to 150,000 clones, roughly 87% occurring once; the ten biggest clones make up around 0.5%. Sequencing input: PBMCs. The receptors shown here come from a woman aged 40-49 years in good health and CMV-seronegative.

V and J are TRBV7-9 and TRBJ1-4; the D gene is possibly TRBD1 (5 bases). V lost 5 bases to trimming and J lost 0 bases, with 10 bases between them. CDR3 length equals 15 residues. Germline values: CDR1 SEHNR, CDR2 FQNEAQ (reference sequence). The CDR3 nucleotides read TGTGCCAGCAGCGGGCAGGGTGCAACTAATGAAAAACTGTTTTTT. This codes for CASSGQGATNEKLFF.

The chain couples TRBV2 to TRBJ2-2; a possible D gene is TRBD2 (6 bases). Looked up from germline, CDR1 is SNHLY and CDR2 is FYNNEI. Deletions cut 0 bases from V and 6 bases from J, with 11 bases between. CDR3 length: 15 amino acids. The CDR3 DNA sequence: TGTGCCAGCAGTGAAGCTAGGTGGGGGGCCGGGGAGCTGTTTTTT. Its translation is CASSEARWGAGELFF. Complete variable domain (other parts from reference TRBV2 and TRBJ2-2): EPEVTQTPSHQVTQMGQEVILRCVPISNHLYFYWYRQILGQKVEFLVSFYNNEISEKSEIFDDQFSVERPDGSNFTLKIRSTKLEDSAMYFCASSEARWGAGELFFGEGSRLTVL.

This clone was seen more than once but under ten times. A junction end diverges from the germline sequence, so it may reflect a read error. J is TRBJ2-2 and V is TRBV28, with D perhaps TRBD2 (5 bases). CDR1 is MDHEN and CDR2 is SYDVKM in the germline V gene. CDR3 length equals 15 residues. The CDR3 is CASSSPPGNAGELFF. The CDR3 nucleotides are TGTGCCAGCAGTTCCCCACCGGGGAACGCCGGGGAGCTGTTTTTT.

Written as DNA, the CDR3 is TGTGCCAGCAGTTTTGGACAGGCCAAGGGACTAGCTAACTATGGCTACACCTTC. It encodes CASSFGQAKGLANYGYTF. The chain employs TRBV28 and TRBJ1-2; 7 bases fit TRBD1. The CDR3 sequence is 18 residues long. V lost 3 bases and J lost 0; bases outside the gene matches: 13. Germline lookup yields CDR1 MDHEN and CDR2 SYDVKM.

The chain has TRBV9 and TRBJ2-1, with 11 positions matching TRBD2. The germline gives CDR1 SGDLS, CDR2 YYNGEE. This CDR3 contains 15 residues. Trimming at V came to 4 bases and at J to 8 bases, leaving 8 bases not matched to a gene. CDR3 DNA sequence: TGTGCCAGCAGCCCCATAGCGGGGGGGGAGGATGAGCAGTTCTTC. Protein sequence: CASSPIAGGEDEQFF.

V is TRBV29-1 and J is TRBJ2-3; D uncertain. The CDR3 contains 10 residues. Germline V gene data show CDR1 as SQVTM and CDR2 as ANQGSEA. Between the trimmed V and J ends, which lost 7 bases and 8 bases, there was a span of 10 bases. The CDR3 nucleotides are TGCAGCGCCTTCGGCGGTACGCAGTATTTT. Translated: CSAFGGTQYF.

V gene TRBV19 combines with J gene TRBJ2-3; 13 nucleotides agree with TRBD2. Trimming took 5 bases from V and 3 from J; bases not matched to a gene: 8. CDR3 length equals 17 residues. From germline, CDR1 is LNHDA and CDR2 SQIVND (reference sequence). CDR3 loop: CASSGLAGVSGTDTQYF. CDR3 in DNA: TGTGCCAGTAGTGGACTAGCGGGAGTGAGTGGGACAGATACGCAGTATTTT. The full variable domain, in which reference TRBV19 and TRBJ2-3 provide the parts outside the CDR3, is DGGITQSPKYLFRKEGQNVTLSCEQNLNHDAMYWYRQDPGQGLRLIYYSQIVNDFQKGDIAEGYSVSREKKESFPLTVTSAQKNPTAFYLCASSGLAGVSGTDTQYFGPGTRLTVL.

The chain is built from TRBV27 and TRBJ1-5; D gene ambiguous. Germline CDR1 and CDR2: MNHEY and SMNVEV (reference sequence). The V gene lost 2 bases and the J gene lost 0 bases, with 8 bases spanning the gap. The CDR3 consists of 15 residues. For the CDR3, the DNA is TGTGCCAGCAGTTTACGGGGTCCTAGCAATCAGCCCCAGCATTTT. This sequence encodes CASSLRGPSNQPQHF.

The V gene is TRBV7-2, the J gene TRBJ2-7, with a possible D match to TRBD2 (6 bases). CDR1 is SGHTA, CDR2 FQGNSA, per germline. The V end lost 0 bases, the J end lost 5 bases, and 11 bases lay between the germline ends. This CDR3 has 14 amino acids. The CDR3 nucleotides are TGTGCCAGCAGCTTAGCACGGGAGTCGGACGAGCAGTACTTC. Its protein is CASSLARESDEQYF.

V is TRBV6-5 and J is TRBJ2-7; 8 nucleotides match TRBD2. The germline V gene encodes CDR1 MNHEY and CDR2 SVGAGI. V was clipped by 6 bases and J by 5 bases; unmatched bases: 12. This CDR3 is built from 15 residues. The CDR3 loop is CASSRSPLAGNEQYF. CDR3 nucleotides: TGTGCCAGCAGCCGCTCGCCCTTAGCGGGGAACGAGCAGTACTTC.

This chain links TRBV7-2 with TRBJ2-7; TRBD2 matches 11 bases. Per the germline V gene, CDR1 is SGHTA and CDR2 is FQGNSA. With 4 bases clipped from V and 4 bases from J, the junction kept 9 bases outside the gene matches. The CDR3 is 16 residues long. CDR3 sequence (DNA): TGTGCCAGCAGCTCGCAGGGGACTAGCGGTGTTTACGAGCAGTACTTC. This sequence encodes CASSSQGTSGVYEQYF.

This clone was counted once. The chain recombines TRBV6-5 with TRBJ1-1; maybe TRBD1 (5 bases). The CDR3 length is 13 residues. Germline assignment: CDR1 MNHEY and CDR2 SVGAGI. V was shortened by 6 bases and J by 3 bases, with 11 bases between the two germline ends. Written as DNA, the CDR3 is TGTGCCAGCAGCCCCCCAGGGTACACTGAAGCTTTCTTT. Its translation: CASSPPGYTEAFF.

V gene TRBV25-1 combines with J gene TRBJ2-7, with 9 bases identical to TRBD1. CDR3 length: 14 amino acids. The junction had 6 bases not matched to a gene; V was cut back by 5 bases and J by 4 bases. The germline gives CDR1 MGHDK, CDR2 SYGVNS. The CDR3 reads CASSLGQGGYEQYF. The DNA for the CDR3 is TGTGCCAGCAGTTTGGGACAGGGAGGGTACGAGCAGTACTTC.

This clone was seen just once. CDR3 sequence (DNA): TGTGCCAGCAGTTGGGGGCGTAGCACTGAAGCTTTCTTT. As protein: CASSWGRSTEAFF. The genes are TRBV6-5 and TRBJ1-1, with a weak D call TRBD1 (6 bases). CDR3 length: 13 amino acids. CDR1 is MNHEY, CDR2 SVGAGI, per germline. The germline V and J ends were trimmed by 4 bases and 4 bases, with 10 bases remaining between them.

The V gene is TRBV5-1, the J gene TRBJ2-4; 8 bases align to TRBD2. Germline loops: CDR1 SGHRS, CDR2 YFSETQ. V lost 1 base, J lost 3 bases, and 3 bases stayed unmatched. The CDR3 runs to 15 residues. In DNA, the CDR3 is TGCGCCAGCAGCTTGACGGGAGGGGACAAAAACATTCAGTACTTC. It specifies CASSLTGGDKNIQYF.

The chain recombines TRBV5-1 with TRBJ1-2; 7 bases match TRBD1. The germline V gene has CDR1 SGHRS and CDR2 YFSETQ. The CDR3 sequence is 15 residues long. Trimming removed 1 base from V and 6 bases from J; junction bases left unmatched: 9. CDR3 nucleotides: TGCGCCAGCAGCTTGATTGGCAGGGGGATTGATGGCTACACCTTC. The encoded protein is CASSLIGRGIDGYTF.

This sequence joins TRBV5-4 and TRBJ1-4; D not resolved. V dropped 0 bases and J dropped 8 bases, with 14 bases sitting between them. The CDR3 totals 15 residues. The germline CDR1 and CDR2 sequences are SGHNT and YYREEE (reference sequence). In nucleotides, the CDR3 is TGTGCCAGCAGCTTGGGTGCGGGCTTGGGCGAAAAACTGTTTTTT. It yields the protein CASSLGAGLGEKLFF.

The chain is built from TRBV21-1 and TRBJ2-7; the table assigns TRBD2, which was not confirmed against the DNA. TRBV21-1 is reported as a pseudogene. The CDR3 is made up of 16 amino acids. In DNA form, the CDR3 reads TGTGCCAGCAGCGGGGGGAGGGGCGGGAGGCCCTACGAGCAGTACTTC. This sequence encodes CASSGGRGGRPYEQYF.

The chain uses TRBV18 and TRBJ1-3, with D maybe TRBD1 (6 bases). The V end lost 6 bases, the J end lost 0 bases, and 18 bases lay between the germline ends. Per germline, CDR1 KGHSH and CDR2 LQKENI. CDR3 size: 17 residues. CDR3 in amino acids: CASSPEGERSSGNTIYF. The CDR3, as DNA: TGTGCCAGCTCTCCAGAGGGGGAGAGGAGCTCTGGAAACACCATATATTTT.

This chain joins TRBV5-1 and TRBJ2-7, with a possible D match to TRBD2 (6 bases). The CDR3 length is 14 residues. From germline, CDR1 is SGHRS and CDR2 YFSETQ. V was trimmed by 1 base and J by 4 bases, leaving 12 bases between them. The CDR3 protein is CASSLTGAGYEQYF. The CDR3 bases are TGCGCCAGCAGCTTGACCGGAGCGGGTTACGAGCAGTACTTC.

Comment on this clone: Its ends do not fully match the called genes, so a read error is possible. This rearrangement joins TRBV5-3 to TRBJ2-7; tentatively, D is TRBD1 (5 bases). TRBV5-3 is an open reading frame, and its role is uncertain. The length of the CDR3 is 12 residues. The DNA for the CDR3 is TGTGTCAGAAGCTTGACAGCATACGAGCAGTACTTC. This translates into CVRSLTAYEQYF.

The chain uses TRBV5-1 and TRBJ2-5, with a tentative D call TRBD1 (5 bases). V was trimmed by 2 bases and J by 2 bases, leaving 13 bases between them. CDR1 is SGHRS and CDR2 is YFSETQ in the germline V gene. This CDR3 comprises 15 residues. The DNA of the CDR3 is TGCGCCAGCAGCTTATCGGCCGGACAACAAGAGACCCAGTACTTC. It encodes CASSLSAGQQETQYF.

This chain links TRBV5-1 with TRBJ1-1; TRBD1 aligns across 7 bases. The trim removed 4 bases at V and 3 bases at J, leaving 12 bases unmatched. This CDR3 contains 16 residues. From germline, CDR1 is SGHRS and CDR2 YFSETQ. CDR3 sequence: CASSRGSGQLYTEAFF. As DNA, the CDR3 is TGCGCCAGCAGCCGCGGATCGGGACAGCTATACACTGAAGCTTTCTTT.

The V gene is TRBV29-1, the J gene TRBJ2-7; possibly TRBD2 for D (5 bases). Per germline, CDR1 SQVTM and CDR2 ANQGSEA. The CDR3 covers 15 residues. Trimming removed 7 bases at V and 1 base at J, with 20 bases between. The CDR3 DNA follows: TGCAGCGCACGTCGGGGAGTCCTAGGGTCCTACGAGCAGTACTTC. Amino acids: CSARRGVLGSYEQYF.

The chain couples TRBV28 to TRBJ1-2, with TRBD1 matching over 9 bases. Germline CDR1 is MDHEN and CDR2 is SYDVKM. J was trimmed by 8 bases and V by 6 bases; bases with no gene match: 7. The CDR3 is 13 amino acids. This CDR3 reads CASSKEQGAGYTF. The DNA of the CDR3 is TGTGCCAGCAGCAAAGAACAGGGGGCAGGCTACACCTTC.

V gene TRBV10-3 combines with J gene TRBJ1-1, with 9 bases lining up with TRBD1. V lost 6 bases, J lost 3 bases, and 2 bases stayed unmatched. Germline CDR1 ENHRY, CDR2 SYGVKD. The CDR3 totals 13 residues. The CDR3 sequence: CAISRQGDTEAFF. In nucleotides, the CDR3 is TGTGCCATCAGCAGACAGGGGGACACTGAAGCTTTCTTT.

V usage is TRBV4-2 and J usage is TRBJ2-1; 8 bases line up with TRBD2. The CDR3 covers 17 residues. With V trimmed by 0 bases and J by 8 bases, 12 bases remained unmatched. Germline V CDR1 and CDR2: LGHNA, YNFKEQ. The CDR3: CASSQEMTGGPGDEQFF. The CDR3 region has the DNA TGTGCCAGCAGCCAAGAAATGACGGGAGGGCCTGGTGATGAGCAGTTCTTC.